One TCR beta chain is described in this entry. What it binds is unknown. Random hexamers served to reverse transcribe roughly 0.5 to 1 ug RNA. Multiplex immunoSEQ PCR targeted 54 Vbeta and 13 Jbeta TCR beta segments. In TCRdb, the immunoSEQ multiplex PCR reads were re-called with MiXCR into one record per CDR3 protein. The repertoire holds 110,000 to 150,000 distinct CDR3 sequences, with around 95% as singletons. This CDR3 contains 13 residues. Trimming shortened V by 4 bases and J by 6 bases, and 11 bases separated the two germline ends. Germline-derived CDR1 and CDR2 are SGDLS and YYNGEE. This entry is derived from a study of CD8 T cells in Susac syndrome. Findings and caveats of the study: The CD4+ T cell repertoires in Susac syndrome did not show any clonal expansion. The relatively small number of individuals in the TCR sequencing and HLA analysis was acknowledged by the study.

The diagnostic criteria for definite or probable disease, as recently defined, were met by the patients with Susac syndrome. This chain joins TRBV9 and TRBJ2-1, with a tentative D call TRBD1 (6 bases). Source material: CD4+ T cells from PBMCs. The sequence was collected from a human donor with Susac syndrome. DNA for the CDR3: TGTGCCAGCAGCTCGGACAGTGGCAATGAGCAGTTCTTC. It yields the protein CASSSDSGNEQFF.